This is a list of T cell receptor beta chains from one sample in a study of T-cell memory formation after mild COVID-19. TCRdb redid the calling of the 5' RACE reads with MiXCR, one entry per CDR3 protein. The sample lists nearly 110,000 distinct CDR3 sequences; around an eighth were seen once. The sample taken for sequencing was PBMCs or a T cell subset sorted from them (not recorded which). The receptor set was obtained from a young man who had mild COVID-19 (a few samples of this study predate the infection). Cell type and time point are not known. CDR3s include the opening cysteine and the closing phenylalanine or tryptophan. The D gene is left open where the match is weak. Clone size is stated in some rows and not others, as once, few, many or a class when expanded.

TRBV7-2	few	TRBJ2-5	TRBD2	TGTGCCAGCAGCCCACTAGCGGGGGGGCAGACATATGGCGCGACCCAGTACTTC	CASSPLAGGQTYGATQYF
TRBV2	-	TRBJ2-3	TRBD2	TGTGCCAGCGAGGGGCAGGGAGGGGATACGCAGTATTTT	CASEGQGGDTQYF
TRBV3-1	-	TRBJ2-7	TRBD1	TGTGCCAGCAGCCACCCAGGACAGGGCCTCAGCTCCTACGAGCAGTACTTC	CASSHPGQGLSSYEQYF
TRBV11-1	-	TRBJ1-1	-	TGTGCCAGCAGCTTATACAGGTCCGGGGCCACTGAAGCTTTCTTT	CASSLYRSGATEAFF
TRBV6-2/TRBV6-3	-	TRBJ2-1	TRBD1	TGTGCCAGTACGACAGGGATGAGTGAGCAGTTCTTC	CASTTGMSEQFF
TRBV4-1	-	TRBJ1-4	TRBD1	TGCGCCAGCAGCCCAGGGACAGGGGACGAAAAACTGTTTTTT	CASSPGTGDEKLFF
TRBV7-7	few	TRBJ2-2	-	TGTGCCAGCAGCGGGATCGACACCGGGGAGCTGTTTTTT	CASSGIDTGELFF
TRBV20-1	-	TRBJ2-1	-	TGCAGTGCCAGGAAAGGGGCCCCGGCGCATACAACCCGGTCCTACAATGAGCAGTTCTTC	CSARKGAPAHTTRSYNEQFF
TRBV5-5	-	TRBJ1-5	-	TGTGCCAGTAGGCCGGGGGCTGGAGGGAATCGCAATCAGCCCCAGCATTTT	CASRPGAGGNRNQPQHF
TRBV11-1	-	TRBJ2-6	TRBD1	TGTGCCAGCAGCTCCTGGGACAGGGGGTCTGGGGCCAACGTCCTGACTTTC	CASSSWDRGSGANVLTF
TRBV20-1	few	TRBJ2-7	-	TGCAGTGCTAGTGTTTCGACGGGGGCGGACCCCTACGAGCAGTACTTC	CSASVSTGADPYEQYF
TRBV12-3/TRBV12-4	-	TRBJ1-2	-	TGTGCCAGCAGTTTAGGGGCCCCCATCCATGGCTACACCTTC	CASSLGAPIHGYTF
TRBV7-2	few	TRBJ1-1	-	TGTGCCAGCAGCCTCACCGCCCGTACCGATGAAGCTTTCTTT	CASSLTARTDEAFF
TRBV6-6	-	TRBJ1-2	-	TGTGCCAGCAGCCACAGCTATGGCTACACCTTC	CASSHSYGYTF
TRBV11-2	few	TRBJ2-1	-	TGTGCCAGCAGCTGGGACGGGTACAATGAGCAGTTCTTC	CASSWDGYNEQFF
TRBV6-2/TRBV6-3	few	TRBJ2-5	TRBD2	TGTGCCAGCAGGGGACTACCCCGGACGGGCCAAGAGACCCAGTACTTC	CASRGLPRTGQETQYF
TRBV11-2	few	TRBJ1-1	TRBD1	TGTGCCAGCAGCTTAGAAAGGGGGCCCCTGAACACTGAAGCTTTCTTT	CASSLERGPLNTEAFF
TRBV7-9	-	TRBJ2-5	TRBD2	TGTGCCAGCAGCTTAGTGGTGCGGGGGGCGGAAGAGACCCAGTACTTC	CASSLVVRGAEETQYF
TRBV7-9	-	TRBJ2-1	-	TGTGCCAGCAGCTACGGGCTGGGGGATGAGCAGTTCTTC	CASSYGLGDEQFF
TRBV7-2	few	TRBJ2-5	TRBD1	TGTGCCAGCAGCAATACAGGGACAGCGCAAGAGACCCAGTACTTC	CASSNTGTAQETQYF